This T cell receptor beta chain was obtained from a study of blood T cell repertoires in COVID-19. The overall study: Both acute and convalescent COVID-19 samples were obtained from the United States, Italy and Spain.

This clone was seen a few times. In the study's own analysis: Nucleated cell counts were estimated from reference gene primer amplification. TCRdb keeps only in-frame clones here, not all; method: immunoSEQ multiplex PCR. Clone size and V and J calls were adopted from that table, with D and trimming inferred from the DNA. The data show around 230,000 clones, with approximately 89% seen just once and 3.5% to 4.5% held by the top ten. Germline V gene sequence: CDR1 MNHEY, CDR2 SMNVEV (reference sequence). The V end was cut by 2 bases, the J end by 5 bases, with 13 bases between. The CDR3 length is 15 residues. The cohort comprised adults aged 18 to 89 years residing in around 25 US areas. Researchers sorted participants into cohorts using their self-reported clinical history.

Sequenced input: PBMCs or T cells enriched from blood (not recorded which). This chain links TRBV27 with TRBJ1-5, with a tentative D call TRBD1 (6 bases). This clonotype was sampled from a woman in her 30s with acute COVID-19. The CDR3 nucleotides are TGTGCCAGCAGTTTAGGGCAGGGGACACATCAGCCCCAGCATTTT. Protein product: CASSLGQGTHQPQHF.